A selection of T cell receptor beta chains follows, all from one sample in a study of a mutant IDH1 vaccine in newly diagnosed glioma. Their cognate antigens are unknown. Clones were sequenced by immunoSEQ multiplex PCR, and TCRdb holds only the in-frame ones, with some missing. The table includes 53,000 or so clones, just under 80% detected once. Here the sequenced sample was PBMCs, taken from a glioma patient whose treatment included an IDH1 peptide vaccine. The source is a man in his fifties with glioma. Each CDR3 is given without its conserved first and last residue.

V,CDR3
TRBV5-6,ASSPRGPDTQY
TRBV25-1,ASSELRTDYGYT
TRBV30,AWSPAGNEQY
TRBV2,ASSESLLWGYGEQY
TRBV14,ASSGWDGTSLGGETQY
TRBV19,ASSIFTGTGYNEQF
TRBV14,ASSQGATASGETQY
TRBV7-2,ASSPQGYPGELF
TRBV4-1,ASSQGGQAHQPQH
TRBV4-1,ASSQDTGTDTQY
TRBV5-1,ASSLRSGGQETQY
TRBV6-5,ASSYTRTEAAEAF
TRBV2,ASSPTGRQETQY
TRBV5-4,ASSRPGGRGVTEAF
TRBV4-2,ASSQDLRNYGYT
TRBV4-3,ASSQDRFGGQMNTEAF
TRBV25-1,ASSDWGSPLH
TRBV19,ASGTGYGYT
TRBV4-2,ASSQHPGGNQPQH
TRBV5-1,ASSFKGSSTDTQY
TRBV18,ASSPGDSRIYGYT
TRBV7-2,ASSLAPWTVNTEAF
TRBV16,ASSRGQGGKLF
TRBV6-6,ASSPLADSPKPPLH
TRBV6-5,ASSYRQVNYGYT
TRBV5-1,ASSPGTASRNYGYT
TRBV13,ASNVDRGVGTEAF
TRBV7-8,ASGEASVNEQF
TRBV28,ASSGSGTGENGYT
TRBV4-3,ASSQDTQVGTQY
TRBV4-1,ASSHFTGMNTEAF
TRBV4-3,ASSRDTTDTQY
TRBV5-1,ASSLDTGMGGYT